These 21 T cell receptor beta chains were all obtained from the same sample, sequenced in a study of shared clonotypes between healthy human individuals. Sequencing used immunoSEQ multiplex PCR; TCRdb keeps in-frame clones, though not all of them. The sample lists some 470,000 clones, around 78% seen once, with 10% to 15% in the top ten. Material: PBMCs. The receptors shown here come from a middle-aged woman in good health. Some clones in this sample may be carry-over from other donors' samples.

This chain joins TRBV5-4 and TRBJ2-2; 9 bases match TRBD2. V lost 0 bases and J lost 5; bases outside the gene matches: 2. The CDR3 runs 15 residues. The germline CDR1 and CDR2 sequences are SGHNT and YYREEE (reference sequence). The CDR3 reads CASSLGGRETGELFF. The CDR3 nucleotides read TGTGCCAGCAGCTTGGGCGGGAGGGAAACCGGGGAGCTGTTTTTT.

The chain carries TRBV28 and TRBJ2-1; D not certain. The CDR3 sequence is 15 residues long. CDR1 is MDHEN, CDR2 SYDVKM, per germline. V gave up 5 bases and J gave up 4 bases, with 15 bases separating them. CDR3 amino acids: CASSITLGPYNEQFF. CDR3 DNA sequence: TGTGCCAGCAGTATTACGCTAGGGCCTTACAATGAGCAGTTCTTC. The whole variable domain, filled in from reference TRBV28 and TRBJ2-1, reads DVKVTQSSRYLVKRTGEKVFLECVQDMDHENMFWYRQDPGLGLRLIYFSYDVKMKEKGDIPEGYSVSREKKERFSLILESASTNQTSMYLCASSITLGPYNEQFFGPGTRLTVL.

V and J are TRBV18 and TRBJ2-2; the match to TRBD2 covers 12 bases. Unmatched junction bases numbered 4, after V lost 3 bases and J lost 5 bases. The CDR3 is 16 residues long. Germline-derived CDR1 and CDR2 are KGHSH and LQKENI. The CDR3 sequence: CASSPTSGRGTGELFF. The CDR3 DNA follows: TGTGCCAGCTCACCGACTAGCGGGAGAGGGACCGGGGAGCTGTTTTTT. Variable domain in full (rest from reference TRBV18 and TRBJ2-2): NAGVMQNPRHLVRRRGQEARLRCSPMKGHSHVYWYRQLPEEGLKFMVYLQKENIIDESGMPKERFSAEFPKEGPSILRIQQVVRGDSAAYFCASSPTSGRGTGELFFGEGSRLTVL.

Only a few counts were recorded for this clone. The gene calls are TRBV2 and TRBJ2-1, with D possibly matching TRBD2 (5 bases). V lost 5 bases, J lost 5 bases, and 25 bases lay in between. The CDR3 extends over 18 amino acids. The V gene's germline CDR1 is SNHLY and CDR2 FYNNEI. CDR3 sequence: CASSSSTNTGRLNNEQFF. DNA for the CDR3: TGTGCCAGCAGTTCCTCGACCAACACGGGTAGACTAAACAATGAGCAGTTCTTC.

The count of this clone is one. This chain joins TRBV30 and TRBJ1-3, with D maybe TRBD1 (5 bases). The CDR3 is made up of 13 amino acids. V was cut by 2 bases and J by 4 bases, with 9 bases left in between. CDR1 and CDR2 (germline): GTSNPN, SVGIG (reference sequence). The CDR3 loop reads CAWSPRGGNTIYF. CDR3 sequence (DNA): TGTGCCTGGAGTCCACGGGGGGGAAACACCATATATTTT.

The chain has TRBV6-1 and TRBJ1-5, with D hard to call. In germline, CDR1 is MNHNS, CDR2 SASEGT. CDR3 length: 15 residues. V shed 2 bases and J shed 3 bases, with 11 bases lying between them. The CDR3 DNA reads TGTGCCAGCAGTGAACAACCGGCCTACAATCAGCCCCAGCATTTT. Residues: CASSEQPAYNQPQHF.

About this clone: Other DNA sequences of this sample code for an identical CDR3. The CDR3 loop reads CAWSVWGRETQYF. As DNA, the CDR3 is TGTGCCTGGAGTGTCTGGGGAAGAGAGACCCAGTACTTC. The rearrangement joins TRBV30 to TRBJ2-5; the D is unclear. V lost 0 bases and J 4 bases, leaving 9 bases between the germline ends. The CDR3 contains 13 residues. The germline V gene has CDR1 GTSNPN and CDR2 SVGIG (reference sequence).

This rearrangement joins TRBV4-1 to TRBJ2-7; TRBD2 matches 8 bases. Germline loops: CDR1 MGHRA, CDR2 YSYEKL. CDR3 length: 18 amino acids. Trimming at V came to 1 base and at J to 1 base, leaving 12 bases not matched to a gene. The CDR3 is CASSQGDGRALLSYEQYF. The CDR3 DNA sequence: TGCGCCAGCAGCCAAGGAGACGGGAGGGCCCTTCTATCCTACGAGCAGTACTTC.

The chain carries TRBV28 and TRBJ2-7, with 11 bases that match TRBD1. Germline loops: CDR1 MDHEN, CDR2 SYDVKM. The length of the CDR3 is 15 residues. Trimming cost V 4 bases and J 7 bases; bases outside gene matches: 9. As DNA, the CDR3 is TGTGCCAGCAGTTCACCGGGACAGGGGGTGGGGGAGCAGTACTTC. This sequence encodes CASSSPGQGVGEQYF.

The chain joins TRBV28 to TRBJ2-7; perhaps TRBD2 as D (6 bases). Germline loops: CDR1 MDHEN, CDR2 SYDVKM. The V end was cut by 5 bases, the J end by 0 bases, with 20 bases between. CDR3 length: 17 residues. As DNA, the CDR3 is TGTGCCAGCAGTCCTGAGTTCGGGGGAGGACGCTCCTACGAGCAGTACTTC. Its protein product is CASSPEFGGGRSYEQYF.

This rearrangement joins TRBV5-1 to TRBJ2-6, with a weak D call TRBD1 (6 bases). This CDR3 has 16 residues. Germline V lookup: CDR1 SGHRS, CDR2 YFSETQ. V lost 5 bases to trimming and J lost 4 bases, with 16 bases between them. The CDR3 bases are TGCGCCAGCAGTTCAGGGGCGTTCCTCGGGGCCAACGTCCTGACTTTC. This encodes CASSSGAFLGANVLTF.

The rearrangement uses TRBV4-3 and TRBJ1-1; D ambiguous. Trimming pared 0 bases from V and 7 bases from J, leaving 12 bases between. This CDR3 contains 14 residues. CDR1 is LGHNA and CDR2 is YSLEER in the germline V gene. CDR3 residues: CASSQDDWSYEAFF. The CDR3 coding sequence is TGCGCCAGCAGCCAAGATGATTGGTCGTATGAAGCTTTCTTT.

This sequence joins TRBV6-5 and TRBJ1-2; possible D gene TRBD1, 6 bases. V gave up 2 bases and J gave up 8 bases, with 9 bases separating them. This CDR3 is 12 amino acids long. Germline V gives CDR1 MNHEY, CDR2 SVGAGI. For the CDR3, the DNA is TGTGCCAGCAGTTACCAAGGGGGAGGCTACACCTTC. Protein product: CASSYQGGGYTF.

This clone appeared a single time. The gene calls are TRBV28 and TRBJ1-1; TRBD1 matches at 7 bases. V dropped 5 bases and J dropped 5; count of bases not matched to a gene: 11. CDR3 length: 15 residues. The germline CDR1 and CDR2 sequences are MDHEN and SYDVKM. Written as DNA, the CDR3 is TGTGCCAGCAGTATCCAACAGGGGCCGACTACTGAAGCTTTCTTT. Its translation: CASSIQQGPTTEAFF.

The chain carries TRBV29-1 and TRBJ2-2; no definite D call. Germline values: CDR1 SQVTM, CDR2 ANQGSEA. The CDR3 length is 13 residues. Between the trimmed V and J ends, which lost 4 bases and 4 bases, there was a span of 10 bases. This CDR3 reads CSVAATLTGELFF. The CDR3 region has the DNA TGCAGCGTTGCTGCGACCCTCACCGGGGAGCTGTTTTTT.

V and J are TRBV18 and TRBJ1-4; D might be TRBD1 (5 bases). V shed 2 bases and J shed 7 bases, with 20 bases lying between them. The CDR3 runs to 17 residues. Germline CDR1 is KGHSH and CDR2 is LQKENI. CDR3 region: CASSPSQGSSVGEKLFF. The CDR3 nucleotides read TGTGCCAGCTCACCAAGCCAGGGATCGTCTGTAGGTGAAAAACTGTTTTTT.

Written as DNA, the CDR3 is TGCGCCAGCAGCCCTACAGGGCACAGCACAGATACGCAGTATTTT. Amino acid sequence: CASSPTGHSTDTQYF. V gene TRBV5-1 combines with J gene TRBJ2-3, with a possible D match to TRBD1 (6 bases). The CDR3 is 15 amino acids. The V gene's germline CDR1 is SGHRS and CDR2 YFSETQ. Between the trimmed V and J ends, which lost 4 bases and 0 bases, there was a span of 12 bases.

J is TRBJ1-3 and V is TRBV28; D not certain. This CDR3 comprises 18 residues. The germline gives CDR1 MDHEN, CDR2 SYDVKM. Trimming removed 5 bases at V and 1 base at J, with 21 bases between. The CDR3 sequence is CASSPHPLGDRSGNTIYF. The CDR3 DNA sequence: TGTGCCAGCAGTCCCCACCCCTTAGGCGACCGATCTGGAAACACCATATATTTT.

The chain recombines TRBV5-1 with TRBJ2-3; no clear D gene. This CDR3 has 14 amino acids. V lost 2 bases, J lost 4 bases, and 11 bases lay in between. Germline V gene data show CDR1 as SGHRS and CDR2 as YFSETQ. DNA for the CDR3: TGCGCCAGCAGCTTTGACGGAAACTCAGATACGCAGTATTTT. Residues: CASSFDGNSDTQYF.

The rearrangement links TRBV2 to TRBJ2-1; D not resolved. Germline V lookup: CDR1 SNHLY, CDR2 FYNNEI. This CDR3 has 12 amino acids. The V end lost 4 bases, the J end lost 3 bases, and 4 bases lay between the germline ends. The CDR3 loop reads CASSVDYNEQFF. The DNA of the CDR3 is TGTGCCAGCAGTGTTGACTACAATGAGCAGTTCTTC.

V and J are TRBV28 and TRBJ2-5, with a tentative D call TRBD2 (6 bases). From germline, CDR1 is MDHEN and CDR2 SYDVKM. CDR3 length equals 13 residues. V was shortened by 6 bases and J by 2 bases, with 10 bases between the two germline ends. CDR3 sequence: CASSSGGQETQYF. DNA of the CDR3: TGTGCCAGCAGCTCCGGAGGGCAAGAGACCCAGTACTTC.